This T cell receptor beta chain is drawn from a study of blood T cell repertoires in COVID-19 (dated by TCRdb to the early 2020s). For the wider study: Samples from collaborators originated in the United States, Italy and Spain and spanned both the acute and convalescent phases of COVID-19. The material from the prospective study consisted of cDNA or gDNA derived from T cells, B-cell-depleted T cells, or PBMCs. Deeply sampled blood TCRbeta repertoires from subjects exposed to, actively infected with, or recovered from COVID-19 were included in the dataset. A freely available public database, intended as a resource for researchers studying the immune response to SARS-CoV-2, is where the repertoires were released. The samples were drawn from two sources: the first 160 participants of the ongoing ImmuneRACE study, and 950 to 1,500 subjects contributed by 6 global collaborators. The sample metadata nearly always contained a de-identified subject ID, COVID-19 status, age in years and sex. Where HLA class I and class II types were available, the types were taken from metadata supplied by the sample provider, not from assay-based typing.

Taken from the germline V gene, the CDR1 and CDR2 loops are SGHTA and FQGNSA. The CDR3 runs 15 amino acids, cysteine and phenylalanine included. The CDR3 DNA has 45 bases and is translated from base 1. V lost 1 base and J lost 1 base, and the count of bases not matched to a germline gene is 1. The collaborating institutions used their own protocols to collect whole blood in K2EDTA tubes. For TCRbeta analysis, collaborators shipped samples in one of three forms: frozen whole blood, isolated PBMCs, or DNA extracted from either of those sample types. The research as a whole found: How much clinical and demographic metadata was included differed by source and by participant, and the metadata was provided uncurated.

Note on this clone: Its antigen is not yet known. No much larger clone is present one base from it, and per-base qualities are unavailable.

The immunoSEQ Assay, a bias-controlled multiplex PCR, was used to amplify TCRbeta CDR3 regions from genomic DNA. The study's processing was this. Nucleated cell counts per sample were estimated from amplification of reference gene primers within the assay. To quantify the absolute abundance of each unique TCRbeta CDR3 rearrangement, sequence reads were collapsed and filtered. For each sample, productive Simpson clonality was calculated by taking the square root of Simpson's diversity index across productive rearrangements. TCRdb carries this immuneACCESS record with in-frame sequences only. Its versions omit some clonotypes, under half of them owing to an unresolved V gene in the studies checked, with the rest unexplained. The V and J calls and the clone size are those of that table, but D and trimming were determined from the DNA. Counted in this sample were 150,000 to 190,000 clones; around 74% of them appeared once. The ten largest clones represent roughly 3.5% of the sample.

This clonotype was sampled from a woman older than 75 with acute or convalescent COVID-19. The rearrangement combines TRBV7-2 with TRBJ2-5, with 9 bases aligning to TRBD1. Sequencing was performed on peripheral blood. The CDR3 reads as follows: CASSLGGQGQETQYF. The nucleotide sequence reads TGTGCCAGCAGCTTAGGGGGACAGGGCCAAGAGACCCAGTACTTC. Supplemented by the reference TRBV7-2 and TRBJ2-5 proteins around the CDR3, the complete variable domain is GAGVSQSPSNKVTEKGKDVELRCDPISGHTALYWYRQSLGQGLEFLIYFQGNSAPDKSGLPSDRFSAERTGGSVSTLTIQRTQQEDSAVYLCASSLGGQGQETQYFGPGTRLLVL.